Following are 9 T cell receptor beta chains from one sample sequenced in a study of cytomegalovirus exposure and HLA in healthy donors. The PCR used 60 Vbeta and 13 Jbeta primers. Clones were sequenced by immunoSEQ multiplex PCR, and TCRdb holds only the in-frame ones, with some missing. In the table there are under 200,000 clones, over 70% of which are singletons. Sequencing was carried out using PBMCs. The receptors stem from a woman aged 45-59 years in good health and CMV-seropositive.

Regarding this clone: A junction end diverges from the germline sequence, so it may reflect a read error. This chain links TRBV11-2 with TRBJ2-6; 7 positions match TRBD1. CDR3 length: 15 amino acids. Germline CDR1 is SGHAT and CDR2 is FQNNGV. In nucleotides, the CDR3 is TGTGCCAGCAGCTTCAGGGGGTCTGGGGCCAACGGCCTGACTTTC. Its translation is CASSFRGSGANGLTF.

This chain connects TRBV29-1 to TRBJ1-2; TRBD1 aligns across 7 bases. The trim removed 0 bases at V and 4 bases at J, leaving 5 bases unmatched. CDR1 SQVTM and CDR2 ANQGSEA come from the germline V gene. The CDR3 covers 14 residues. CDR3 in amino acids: CSVEDQGEAYGYTF. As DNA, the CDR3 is TGCAGCGTTGAAGATCAGGGGGAGGCCTATGGCTACACCTTC.

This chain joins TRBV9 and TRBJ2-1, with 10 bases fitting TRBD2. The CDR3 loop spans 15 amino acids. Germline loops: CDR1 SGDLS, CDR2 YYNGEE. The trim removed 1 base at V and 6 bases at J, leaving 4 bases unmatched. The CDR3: CASSVMASGGNEQFF. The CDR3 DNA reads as TGTGCCAGCAGCGTAATGGCTAGCGGGGGCAATGAGCAGTTCTTC.

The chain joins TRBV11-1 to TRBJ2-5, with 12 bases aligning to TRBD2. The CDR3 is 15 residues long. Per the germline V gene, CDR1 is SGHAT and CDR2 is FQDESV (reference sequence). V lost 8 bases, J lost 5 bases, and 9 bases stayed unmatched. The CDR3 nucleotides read TGTGCCAGCGGACCTCTAGCGGGAGGGAGGGAGACCCAGTACTTC. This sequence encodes CASGPLAGGRETQYF.

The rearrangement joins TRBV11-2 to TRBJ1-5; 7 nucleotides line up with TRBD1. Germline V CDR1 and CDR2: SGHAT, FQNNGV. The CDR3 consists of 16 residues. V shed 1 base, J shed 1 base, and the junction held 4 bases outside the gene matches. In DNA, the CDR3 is TGTGCCAGCAGCTTAGGGACAGGTCCGAGCAATCAGCCCCAGCATTTT. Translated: CASSLGTGPSNQPQHF.

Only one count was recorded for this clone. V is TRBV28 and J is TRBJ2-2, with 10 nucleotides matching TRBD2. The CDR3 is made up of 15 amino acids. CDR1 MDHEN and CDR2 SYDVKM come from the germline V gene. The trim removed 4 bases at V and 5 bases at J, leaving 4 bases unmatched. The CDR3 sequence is CASSSASGRTGELFF. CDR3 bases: TGTGCCAGCAGTTCGGCTAGCGGGAGAACCGGGGAGCTGTTTTTT. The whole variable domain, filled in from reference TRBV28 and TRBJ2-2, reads DVKVTQSSRYLVKRTGEKVFLECVQDMDHENMFWYRQDPGLGLRLIYFSYDVKMKEKGDIPEGYSVSREKKERFSLILESASTNQTSMYLCASSSASGRTGELFFGEGSRLTVL.

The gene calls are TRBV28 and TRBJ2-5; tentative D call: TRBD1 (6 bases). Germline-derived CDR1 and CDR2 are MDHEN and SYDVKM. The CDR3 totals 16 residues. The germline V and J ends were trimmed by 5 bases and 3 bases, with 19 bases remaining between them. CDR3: CASSPLLGAGEETQYF. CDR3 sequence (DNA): TGTGCCAGCAGTCCCTTGCTGGGAGCAGGGGAAGAGACCCAGTACTTC.

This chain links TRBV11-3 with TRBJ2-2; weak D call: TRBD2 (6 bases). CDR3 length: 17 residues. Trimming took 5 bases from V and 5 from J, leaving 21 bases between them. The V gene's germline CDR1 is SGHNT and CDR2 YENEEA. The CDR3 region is CASSPPSLAEGTGELFF. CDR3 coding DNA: TGTGCCAGCAGCCCCCCGTCGTTGGCGGAGGGGACCGGGGAGCTGTTTTTT.

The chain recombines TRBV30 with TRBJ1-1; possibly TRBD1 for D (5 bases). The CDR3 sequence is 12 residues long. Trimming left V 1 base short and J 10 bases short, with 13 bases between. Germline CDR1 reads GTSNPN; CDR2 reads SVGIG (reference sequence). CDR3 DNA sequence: TGTGCCTGGAGTGGAAGAGGGGAGGTAGCTTTCTTT. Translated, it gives CAWSGRGEVAFF.